This TCR beta chain came from a study of blood T cells in healthy people across ages. PCR was performed a second time for about 7 to 11 cycles using a sample-barcoded 5' primer and a J-beta primer mix. From the 5' RACE reads, TCRdb called clonotypes with MiXCR, one entry per CDR3 protein. The top ten clones hold 10% of a sample with about 930,000 distinct CDR3 sequences, about 29% of them seen once. This sample was shared with a second study, whose subject was T cells of mothers and their children. From that paper: Material was donated by three healthy Caucasian mothers and their six children. It was related mother-child pairs that showed slightly higher overlap than unrelated pairs, without reaching significance.

The sequence was collected from a woman between 40 and 55 years old in good health. Sequencing was done on a sample of blood.

The CDR3 region is CASSGLQGAGGYTF. The CDR3 bases are TGTGCCAGCAGTGGACTACAGGGGGCAGGGGGCTACACCTTC. The chain recombines TRBV2 with TRBJ1-2, with 9 nucleotides matching TRBD1. CDR3 length: 14 residues. Germline trimming cut 4 bases from V and 8 bases from J; bases unmatched to any gene: 8. Germline lookup yields CDR1 SNHLY and CDR2 FYNNEI.